The clone carrying this T cell receptor (beta chain) appeared many times. Its antigen is still unknown. These data belong to a study of blood T cells in healthy people across ages. Study conclusions and caveats: In older individuals, TCR beta diversity per million T cells was lower, falling roughly linearly with age. Naive T cell percentage showed a strong correlation with the diversity of TCR beta.

CDR3 length: 14 amino acids. V was cut by 0 bases and J by 8 bases, with 13 bases left in between. The V gene's germline CDR1 is ENHRY and CDR2 SYGVKD. The second PCR ran roughly 6 to 11 cycles with a sample-barcoded 5' primer and J-beta primers. A 12-random-nucleotide template-switch adaptor tagged each cDNA molecule. TCRdb independently ran MiXCR on the 5' RACE reads; one entry per CDR3 protein. The data contain 1.5 million to 2 million distinct CDR3 sequences, 28% of them singletons. This TCR came from a woman aged 30 to 39 in good health. The sequenced sample consisted of blood. The chain combines TRBV10-3 with TRBJ1-2, with unresolved D. The CDR3 spells CAISESGILGGYTF. CDR3 DNA sequence: TGTGCCATCAGTGAGTCGGGGATTTTGGGCGGCTACACCTTC.